This T cell receptor beta chain was captured by sequencing in a study of OX40 agonist ivuxolimab in advanced cancers. Overall study context: Past anti-PD-1, anti-PD-L1 or anti-CTLA-4 therapy was accepted, and 40% to 45% had received some.

Study-wide results and limits: With doses of 0.1-3.0 mg/kg, partial responders showed among the lowest clonal expansion.

CDR1 is SEHNR and CDR2 is FQNEAQ in the germline V gene (reference sequence). The CDR3 totals 13 residues. Trimming cost V 5 bases and J 6 bases, with 11 bases left between them. Generated by immunoSEQ multiplex PCR, the TCRdb table keeps only in-frame clones and is missing some. Here the sample spans about 80,000 clones, 87% being singletons. In regard to this clone: The antigen remains unidentified.

The origin of this receptor is an adult with an advanced solid tumor such as melanoma, head and neck, liver or kidney cancer. The starting material was CD4+ or CD8+ T cells sorted from blood, obtained in a trial of the OX40 agonist ivuxolimab. The chain has TRBV7-9 and TRBJ1-5, with D maybe TRBD1 (5 bases). CDR3 DNA: TGTGCCAGCAGCGATAGGGGCCGTCAGCCCCAGCATTTT. Protein: CASSDRGRQPQHF.